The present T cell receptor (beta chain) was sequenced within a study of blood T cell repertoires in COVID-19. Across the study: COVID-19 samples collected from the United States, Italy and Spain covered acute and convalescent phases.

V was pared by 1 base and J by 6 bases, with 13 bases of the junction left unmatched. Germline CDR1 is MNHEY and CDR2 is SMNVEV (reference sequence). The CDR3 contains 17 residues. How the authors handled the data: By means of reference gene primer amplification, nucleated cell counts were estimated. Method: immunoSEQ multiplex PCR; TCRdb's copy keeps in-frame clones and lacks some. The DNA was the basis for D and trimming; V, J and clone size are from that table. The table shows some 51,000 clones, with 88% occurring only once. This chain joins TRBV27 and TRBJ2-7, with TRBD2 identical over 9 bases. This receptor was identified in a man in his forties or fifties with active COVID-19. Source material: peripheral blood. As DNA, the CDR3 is TGTGCCAGCAGTTTATTACGGACGTCTAGCGGGATAGGCGAGCAGTACTTC. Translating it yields CASSLLRTSSGIGEQYF.